This note documents a single TCR beta chain sequence. Its specific antigen is unknown. No much larger clone is present one base from it, and per-base qualities are unavailable. Its CDR3 holds 14 amino acids, cysteine through phenylalanine. Left in the record is the CDR3 DNA by itself, 42 bases read in frame from the first base. V gives up 6 bases and J gives up 5 bases, and the segment between their germline ends measures 14 bases. CDR1 and CDR2, looked up from the germline V gene, are MNHNS and SASEGT. This sample is part of a study of CD8 T cells in Susac syndrome (dated by TCRdb to the late 2010s). About the study as a whole: Whether CD8+ T cell activation and differentiation in Susac syndrome was antigen driven was tested using repertoire sequencing. The clonality of the CD8+ T cell repertoire was compared across more than 9 healthy donors, about 14 Susac syndrome patients and around 15 multiple sclerosis patients.

Peripheral blood CD8+ and CD4+ T cells from healthy donors, Susac syndrome patients and multiple sclerosis patients were profiled using high-throughput TCR beta sequencing. The multiple sclerosis controls were treatment-naive patients whose relapsing-remitting disease, either stable or active, fulfilled the revised McDonald criteria. Bulk CD8+ and CD4+ T cells were purified by magnetic negative isolation, whereas CD8+ TEMRA cells were enriched by FACS. Blood was collected in EDTA tubes and processed within 24 hours, with PBMCs isolated through density gradient centrifugation. PBMCs intended for TCR sequencing were cryopreserved in liquid nitrogen and thawed later in a water bath at 37 degrees C. The sorted or isolated CD4+, CD8+ and CD8+ TEMRA cells reached a purity of at least 90%. Study-level results and caveats: The study acknowledged that relatively few individuals were included in the TCR sequencing and HLA analysis.

RNA was extracted with the RNeasy kit and roughly 0.5 to 1 ug was reverse transcribed using random hexamers. The immunoSEQ multiplex PCR assay, covering 54 Vbeta and 13 Jbeta segments, was used to amplify TCR beta CDR3 regions. PCR amplification bias was corrected by using a synthetic template baseline for primer optimization and computational correction. As for the original processing: Only productive sequences were kept, with reads annotated to V, D and J genes according to IMGT and analyzed in immunoSEQ Analyzer. Clonality was calculated as one minus the Shannon entropy normalized by log2 of the number of productive unique sequences. For each patient and control, public and private clones were evaluated among the 100 most prevalent clones. A clone was defined as Susac-specific if it was absent from the healthy and MS cohorts, from 950 to 1,300 published viral clones and from other ImmuneACCESS disease sequences. TCRdb handled the public reads itself, with Q25 trimming in fastp and clone calling in MiXCR, and kept productive beta chains. Rows are combined by CDR3 protein, so each entry shows the most common genes and DNA. TCRdb, not the original authors, processed these V and J calls. For this sample there are 250,000 to 300,000 distinct CDR3 sequences; about 85% appear just once. About 0.11% of the sample lies in the top ten.

Sequenced: CD8+ T cells from PBMCs. The clonotype comes from a human donor with multiple sclerosis. Recombination linked TRBV6-1 to TRBJ1-5; no D gene is confidently identified. This receptor has the CDR3 CASRSRKFDQPQHF. At the DNA level, the sequence is TGTGCCAGCAGATCCAGGAAATTCGATCAGCCCCAGCATTTT.